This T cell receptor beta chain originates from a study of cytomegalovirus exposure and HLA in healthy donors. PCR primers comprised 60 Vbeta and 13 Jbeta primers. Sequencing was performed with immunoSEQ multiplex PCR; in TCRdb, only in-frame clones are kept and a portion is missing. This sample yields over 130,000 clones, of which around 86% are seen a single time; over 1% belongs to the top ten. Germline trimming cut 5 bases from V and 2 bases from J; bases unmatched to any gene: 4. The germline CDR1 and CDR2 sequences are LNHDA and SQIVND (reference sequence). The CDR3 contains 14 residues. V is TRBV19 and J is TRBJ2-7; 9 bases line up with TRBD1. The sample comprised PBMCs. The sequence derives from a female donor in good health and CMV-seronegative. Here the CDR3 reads CASSRRQGAYEQYF. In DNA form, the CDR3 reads TGTGCCAGTAGTCGGCGACAGGGGGCCTACGAGCAGTACTTC.